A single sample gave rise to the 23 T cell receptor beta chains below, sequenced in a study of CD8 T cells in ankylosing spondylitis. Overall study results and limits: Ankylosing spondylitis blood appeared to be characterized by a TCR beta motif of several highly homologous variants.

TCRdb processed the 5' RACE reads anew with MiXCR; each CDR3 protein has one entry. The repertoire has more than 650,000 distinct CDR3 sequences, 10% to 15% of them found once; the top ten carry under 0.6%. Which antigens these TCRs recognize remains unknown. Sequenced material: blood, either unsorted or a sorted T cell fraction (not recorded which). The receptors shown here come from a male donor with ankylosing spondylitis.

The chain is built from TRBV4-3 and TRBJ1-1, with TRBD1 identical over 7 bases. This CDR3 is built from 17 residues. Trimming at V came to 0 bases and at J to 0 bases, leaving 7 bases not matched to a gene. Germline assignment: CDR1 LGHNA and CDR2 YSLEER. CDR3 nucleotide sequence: TGCGCCAGCAGCCAAGAGACCGGGACAGTCATGAACACTGAAGCTTTCTTT. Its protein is CASSQETGTVMNTEAFF.

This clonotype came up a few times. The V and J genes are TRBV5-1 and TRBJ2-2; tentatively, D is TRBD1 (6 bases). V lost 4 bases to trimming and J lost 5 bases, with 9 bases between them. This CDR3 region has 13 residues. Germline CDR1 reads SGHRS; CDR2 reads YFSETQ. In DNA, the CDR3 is TGCGCCAGCAGCACCGGACAGACCGGGGAGCTGTTTTTT. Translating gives CASSTGQTGELFF.

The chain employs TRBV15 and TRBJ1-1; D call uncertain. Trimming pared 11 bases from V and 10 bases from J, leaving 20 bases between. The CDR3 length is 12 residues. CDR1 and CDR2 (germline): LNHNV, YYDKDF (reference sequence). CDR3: CASAPGLRTAFF. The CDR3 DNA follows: TGTGCCTCCGCCCCGGGTCTTAGGACAGCTTTCTTT.

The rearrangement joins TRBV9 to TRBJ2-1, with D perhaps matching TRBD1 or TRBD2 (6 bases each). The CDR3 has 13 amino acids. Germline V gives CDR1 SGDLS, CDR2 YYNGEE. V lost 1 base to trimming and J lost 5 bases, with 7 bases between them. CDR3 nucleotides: TGTGCCAGCAGCGTAAGGGGGGACAATGAGCAGTTCTTC. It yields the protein CASSVRGDNEQFF.

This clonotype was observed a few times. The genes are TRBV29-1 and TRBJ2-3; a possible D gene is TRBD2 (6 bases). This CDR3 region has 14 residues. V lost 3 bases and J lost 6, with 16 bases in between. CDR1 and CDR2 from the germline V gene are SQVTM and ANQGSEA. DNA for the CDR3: TGCAGCGTTGAGGTTTTAAAACGGGGGGATACGCAGTATTTT. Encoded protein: CSVEVLKRGDTQYF.

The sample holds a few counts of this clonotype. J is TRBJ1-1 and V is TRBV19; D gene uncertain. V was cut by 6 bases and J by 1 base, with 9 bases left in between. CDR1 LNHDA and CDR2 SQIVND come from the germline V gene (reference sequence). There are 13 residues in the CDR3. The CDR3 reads CASRQAGNTEAFF. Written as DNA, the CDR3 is TGTGCCAGTAGACAAGCCGGGAACACTGAAGCTTTCTTT.

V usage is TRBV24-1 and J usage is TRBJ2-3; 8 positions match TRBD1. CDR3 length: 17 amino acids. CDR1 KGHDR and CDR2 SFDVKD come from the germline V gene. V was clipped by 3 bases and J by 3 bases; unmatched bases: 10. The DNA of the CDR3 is TGTGCCACCAGTGATCCATTCGACAGGGGCCAGACAGATACGCAGTATTTT. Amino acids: CATSDPFDRGQTDTQYF.

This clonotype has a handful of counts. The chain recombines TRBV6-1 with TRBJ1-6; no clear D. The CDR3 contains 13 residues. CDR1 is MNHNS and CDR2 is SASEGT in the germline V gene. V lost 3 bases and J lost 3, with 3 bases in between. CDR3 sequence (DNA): TGTGCCAGCAGTGACGGCTATAATTCACCCCTCCACTTT. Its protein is CASSDGYNSPLHF.

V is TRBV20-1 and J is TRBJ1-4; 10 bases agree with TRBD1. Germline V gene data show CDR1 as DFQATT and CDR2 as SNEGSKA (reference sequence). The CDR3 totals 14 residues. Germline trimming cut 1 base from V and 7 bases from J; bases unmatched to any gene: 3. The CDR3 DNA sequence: TGCAGTGCTAGAGTGGGGACAGGGGTTGAAAAACTGTTTTTT. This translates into CSARVGTGVEKLFF.

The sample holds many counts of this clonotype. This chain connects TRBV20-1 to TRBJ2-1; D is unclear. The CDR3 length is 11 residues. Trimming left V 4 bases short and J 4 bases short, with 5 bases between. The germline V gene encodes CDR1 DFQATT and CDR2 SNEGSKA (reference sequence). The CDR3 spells CSATAYNEQFF. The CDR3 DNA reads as TGCAGTGCTACGGCGTACAATGAGCAGTTCTTC.

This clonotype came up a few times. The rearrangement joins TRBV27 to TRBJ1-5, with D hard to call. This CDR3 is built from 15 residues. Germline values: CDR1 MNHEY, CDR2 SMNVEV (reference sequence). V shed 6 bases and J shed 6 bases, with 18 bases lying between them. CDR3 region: CASRSFRLGSQPQHF. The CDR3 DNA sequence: TGTGCCAGCAGATCGTTCAGACTAGGTAGTCAGCCCCAGCATTTT.

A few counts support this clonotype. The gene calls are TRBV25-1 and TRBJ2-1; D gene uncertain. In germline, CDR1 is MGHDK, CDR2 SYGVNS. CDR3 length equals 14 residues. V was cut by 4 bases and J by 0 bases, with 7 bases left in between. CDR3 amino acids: CASSGWSSYNEQFF. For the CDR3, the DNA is TGTGCCAGCAGTGGATGGAGCTCCTACAATGAGCAGTTCTTC.

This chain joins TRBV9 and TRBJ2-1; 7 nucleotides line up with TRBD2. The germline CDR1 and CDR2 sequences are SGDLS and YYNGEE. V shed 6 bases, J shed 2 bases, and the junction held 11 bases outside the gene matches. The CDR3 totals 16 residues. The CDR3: CASKAGAGAPYNEQFF. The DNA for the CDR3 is TGTGCCAGCAAGGCCGGCGCGGGAGCCCCCTACAATGAGCAGTTCTTC.

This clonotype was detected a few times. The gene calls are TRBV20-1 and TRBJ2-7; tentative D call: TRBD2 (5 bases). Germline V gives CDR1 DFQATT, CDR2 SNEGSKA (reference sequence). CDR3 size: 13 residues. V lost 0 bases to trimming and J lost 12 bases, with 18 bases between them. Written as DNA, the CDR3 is TGCAGTGCTAGAGATGACCAATACAGAGGGTCGTACTTC. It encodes CSARDDQYRGSYF.

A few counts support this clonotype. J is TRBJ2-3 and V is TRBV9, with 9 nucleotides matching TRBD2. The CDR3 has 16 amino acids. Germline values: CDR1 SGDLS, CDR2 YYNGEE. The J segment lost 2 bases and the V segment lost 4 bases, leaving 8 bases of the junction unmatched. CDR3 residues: CASSPTLAGNTDTQYF. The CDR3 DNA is TGTGCCAGCAGCCCGACCCTAGCGGGGAACACAGATACGCAGTATTTT. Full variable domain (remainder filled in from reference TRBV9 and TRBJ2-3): DSGVTQTPKHLITATGQRVTLRCSPRSGDLSVYWYQQSLDQGLQFLIQYYNGEERAKGNILERFSAQQFPDLHSELNLSSLELGDSALYFCASSPTLAGNTDTQYFGPGTRLTVL.

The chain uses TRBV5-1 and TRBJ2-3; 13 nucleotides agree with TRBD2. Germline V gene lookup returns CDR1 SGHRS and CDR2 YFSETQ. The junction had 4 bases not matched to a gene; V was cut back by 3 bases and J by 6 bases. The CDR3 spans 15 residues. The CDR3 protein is CASSWTSGSLDTQYF. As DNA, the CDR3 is TGCGCCAGCAGCTGGACTAGCGGGAGTTTGGATACGCAGTATTTT.

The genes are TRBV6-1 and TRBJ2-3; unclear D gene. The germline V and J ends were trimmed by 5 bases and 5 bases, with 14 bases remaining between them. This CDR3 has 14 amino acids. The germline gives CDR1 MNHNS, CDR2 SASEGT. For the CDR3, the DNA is TGTGCCAGCAGTCCCTCCCCCACCGAAGATACGCAGTATTTT. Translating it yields CASSPSPTEDTQYF.

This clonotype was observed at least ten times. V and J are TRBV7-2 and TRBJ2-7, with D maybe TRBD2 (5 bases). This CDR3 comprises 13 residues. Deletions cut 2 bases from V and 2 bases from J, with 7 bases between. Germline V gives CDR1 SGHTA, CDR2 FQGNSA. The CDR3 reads CASSLMRAYEQYF. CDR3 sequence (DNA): TGTGCCAGCAGCTTAATGCGGGCCTACGAGCAGTACTTC.

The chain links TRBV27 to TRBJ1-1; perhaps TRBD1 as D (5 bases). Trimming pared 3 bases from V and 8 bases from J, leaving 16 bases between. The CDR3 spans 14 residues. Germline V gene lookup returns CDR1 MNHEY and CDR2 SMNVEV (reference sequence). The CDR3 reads CASSFYGGVGEAFF. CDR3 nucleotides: TGTGCCAGCAGTTTCTACGGGGGTGTAGGCGAAGCTTTCTTT.

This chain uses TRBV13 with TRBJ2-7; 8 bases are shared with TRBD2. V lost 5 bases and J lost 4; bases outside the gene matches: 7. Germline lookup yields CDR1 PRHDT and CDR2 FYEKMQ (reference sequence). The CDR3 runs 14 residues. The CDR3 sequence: CASSRSGSRYEQYF. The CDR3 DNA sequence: TGTGCCAGCAGCCGAAGCGGGAGCAGGTACGAGCAGTACTTC.

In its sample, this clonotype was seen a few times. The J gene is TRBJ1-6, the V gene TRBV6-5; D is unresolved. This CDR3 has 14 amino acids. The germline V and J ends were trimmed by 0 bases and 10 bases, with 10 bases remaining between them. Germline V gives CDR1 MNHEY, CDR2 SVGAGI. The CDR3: CASSYSEGFSPLHF. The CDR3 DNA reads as TGTGCCAGCAGTTACTCGGAGGGATTCTCACCCCTCCACTTT.

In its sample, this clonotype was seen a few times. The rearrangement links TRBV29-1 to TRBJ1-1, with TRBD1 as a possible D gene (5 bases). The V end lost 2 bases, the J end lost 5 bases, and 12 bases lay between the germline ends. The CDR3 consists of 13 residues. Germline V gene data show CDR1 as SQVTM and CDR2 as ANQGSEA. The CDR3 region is CSVETQGYTEAFF. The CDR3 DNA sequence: TGCAGCGTTGAAACCCAGGGATATACTGAAGCTTTCTTT.

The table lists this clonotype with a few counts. CDR3 DNA sequence: TGTGCCAGCACCCCCGACCTTGGAGACACTGAAGCTTTCTTT. Translation: CASTPDLGDTEAFF. This chain connects TRBV12-3 or TRBV12-4 to TRBJ1-1; no clear D gene. The CDR3 is made up of 14 amino acids. V was trimmed by 7 bases and J by 3 bases, leaving 15 bases between them.